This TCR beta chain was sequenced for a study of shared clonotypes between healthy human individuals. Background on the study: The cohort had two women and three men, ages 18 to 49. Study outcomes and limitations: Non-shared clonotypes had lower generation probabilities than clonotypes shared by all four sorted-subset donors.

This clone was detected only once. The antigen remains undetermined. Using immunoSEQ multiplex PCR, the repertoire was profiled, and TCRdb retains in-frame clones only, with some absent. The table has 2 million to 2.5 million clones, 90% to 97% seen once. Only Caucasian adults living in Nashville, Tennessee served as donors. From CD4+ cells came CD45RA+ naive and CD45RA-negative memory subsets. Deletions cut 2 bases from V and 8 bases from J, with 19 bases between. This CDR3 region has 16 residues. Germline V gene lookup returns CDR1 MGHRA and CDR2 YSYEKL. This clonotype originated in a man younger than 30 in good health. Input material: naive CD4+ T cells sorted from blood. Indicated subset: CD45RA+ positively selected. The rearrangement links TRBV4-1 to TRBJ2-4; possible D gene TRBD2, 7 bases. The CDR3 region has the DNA TGCGCCAGCAGCCAACCGATACGGGGGGCCGGGCACATTCAGTACTTC. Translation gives CASSQPIRGAGHIQYF.